This is a list of T cell receptor beta chains from one sample in a study of Ad26.COV2.S vaccination and SARS-CoV-2 variants. Here immunoSEQ multiplex PCR was the method, and the copy in TCRdb shows in-frame clones only, minus some. The sample includes some 340,000 clones, roughly 80% seen only once; the top ten take approximately 2.2%. The material was peripheral blood, obtained in a trial of Ad26.COV2.S vaccine versus placebo. The receptors originated from a person aged 18 to 65 who received the Ad26.COV2.S COVID-19 vaccine or a placebo. Both conserved end residues are part of each CDR3.

TRBV6-1	TRBJ1-1	CASSERTLEAFF
TRBV5-6	TRBJ2-1	CASSYRGRNEQFF
TRBV4-2	TRBJ2-7	CASSQFPGQDPSEQYF
TRBV24-1	TRBJ1-2	CATSDPGPGGYTF
TRBV9	TRBJ2-1	CASSPRSGGHPFSSYNEQFF
TRBV12-3/TRBV12-4	TRBJ2-1	CVATGGLYNEQFF
TRBV28	TRBJ1-2	CASSLETGWRGYTF
TRBV7-9	TRBJ2-7	CASSLEVGDGEQYF
TRBV5-4	TRBJ1-2	CASSLAVRADYGYTF
TRBV7-6	TRBJ1-2	CASSLSQGAGDGYTF
TRBV5-1	TRBJ2-5	CASSLGGLGETQYF
TRBV27	TRBJ2-5	CASSLGVEGAWETQYF
TRBV23-1	TRBJ1-5	CASSQTFQDRWKRGNQPQHF
TRBV11-2	TRBJ2-5	CASSPVNLGETQYF
TRBV10-3	TRBJ1-3	CAMRAGVGNTIYF
TRBV28	TRBJ2-7	CASGPGLSTEQYF
TRBV20-1	TRBJ1-2	CSASSQGPGGYGYTF